Each of the 12 T cell receptor beta chains below was sequenced from the same sample in a study of T cell repertoires in cytomegalovirus infection. The antigens these receptors bind are not known. TCRdb re-called the reads through MiXCR, storing one row per CDR3 protein. The sample consists of fewer than 1,000,000 distinct CDR3 sequences, 31% of them appearing once. The starting material was cultured CD8+ T cells from PBMCs, obtained from culture after CMV antigen stimulation. The receptors stem from a human donor in good health (CMV status not recorded). Some clones in this sample may be carry-over from other donors' samples.

This clonotype was seen only a few times. The rearrangement uses TRBV7-9 and TRBJ1-1; 9 bases line up with TRBD1. CDR1 SEHNR and CDR2 FQNEAQ come from the germline V gene (reference sequence). Germline trimming cut 5 bases from V and 1 base from J; bases unmatched to any gene: 5. The CDR3 covers 15 residues. For the CDR3, the DNA is TGTGCCAGCAGCCAAGGGACAGGGAGGAACACTGAAGCTTTCTTT. Its protein product is CASSQGTGRNTEAFF.

This clonotype turned up a few times. The V call is TRBV27, the J call TRBJ1-4, with a possible D match to TRBD1 (6 bases). Trimming pared 3 bases from V and 7 bases from J, leaving 12 bases between. This CDR3 has 14 residues. Germline V gives CDR1 MNHEY, CDR2 SMNVEV (reference sequence). The DNA of the CDR3 is TGTGCCAGCAGTTTGGTACAGGGAGGTGAAAAACTGTTTTTT. It specifies CASSLVQGGEKLFF. The full variable domain, with the rest looked up from reference TRBV27 and TRBJ1-4, is EAQVTQNPRYLITVTGKKLTVTCSQNMNHEYMSWYRQDPGLGLRQIYYSMNVEVTDKGDVPEGYKVSRKEKRNFPLILESPSPNQTSLYFCASSLVQGGEKLFFGSGTQLSVL.

The chain carries TRBV19 and TRBJ2-2; either TRBD1 or TRBD2 may fit D (5 bases each). V lost 3 bases, J lost 8 bases, and 13 bases lay in between. The CDR3 loop spans 14 amino acids. CDR1 is LNHDA and CDR2 is SQIVND in the germline V gene (reference sequence). CDR3 loop: CASSIGAPSGELFF. The CDR3 coding sequence is TGTGCCAGTAGTATCGGGGCCCCAAGTGGGGAGCTGTTTTTT.

The gene calls are TRBV4-1 and TRBJ1-1; the D is unclear. There are 13 residues in the CDR3. V was clipped by 3 bases and J by 4 bases, with 9 bases between them. Germline CDR1 reads MGHRA; CDR2 reads YSYEKL. The CDR3, as DNA: TGCGCCAGCAGCCAGCCCTCGGGCACTGAAGCTTTCTTT. Translation gives CASSQPSGTEAFF.

This clonotype was counted a few times. V gene TRBV7-9 combines with J gene TRBJ1-1, with 12 positions matching TRBD1. The germline V gene has CDR1 SEHNR and CDR2 FQNEAQ (reference sequence). V shed 4 bases, J shed 0 bases, and the junction held 6 bases outside the gene matches. This CDR3 is built from 17 residues. CDR3: CASSSRGTGGLNTEAFF. CDR3 coding DNA: TGTGCCAGCAGCTCTAGGGGGACAGGGGGCTTGAACACTGAAGCTTTCTTT.

The V and J genes are TRBV12-3 or TRBV12-4 and TRBJ1-4; D is undetermined. V dropped 8 bases and J dropped 5 bases, with 12 bases sitting between them. This CDR3 has 13 residues. Written as DNA, the CDR3 is TGTGCCAGCGGACGGCCCCTGAATGAAAAACTGTTTTTT. This codes for CASGRPLNEKLFF.

This clonotype was counted many times. The chain is built from TRBV27 and TRBJ2-1, with TRBD2 matching 8 bases. The CDR3 has 18 residues. V lost 0 bases to trimming and J lost 1 base; unmatched junction nucleotides: 8. The germline V gene encodes CDR1 MNHEY and CDR2 SMNVEV (reference sequence). CDR3 loop: CASSLSPPRGGSYNEQFF. CDR3 bases: TGTGCCAGCAGTTTATCCCCCCCCCGCGGGGGGTCCTACAATGAGCAGTTCTTC.

This clonotype appeared a few times. The chain combines TRBV7-9 with TRBJ1-1, with D unclear. V shed 1 base and J shed 10 bases, with 13 bases lying between them. CDR3 size: 13 residues. CDR1 is SEHNR, CDR2 FQNEAQ, per germline (reference sequence). The CDR3 sequence: CASSLDPLEGAFF. CDR3 sequence (DNA): TGTGCCAGCAGCTTAGACCCACTGGAGGGAGCTTTCTTT. The complete variable domain, with remaining parts taken from reference TRBV7-9 and TRBJ1-1, reads DTGVSQNPRHKITKRGQNVTFRCDPISEHNRLYWYRQTLGQGPEFLTYFQNEAQLEKSRLLSDRFSAERPKGSFSTLEIQRTEQGDSAMYLCASSLDPLEGAFFGQGTRLTVV.

This clonotype was seen a single time. The chain recombines TRBV6-6 with TRBJ1-2; TRBD1 matches at 9 bases. The CDR3 is 12 amino acids. After removal of 10 bases from V and 6 bases from J, the junction contained 6 bases not matched to a gene. Germline-derived CDR1 and CDR2 are MNHNY and SVGAGI (reference sequence). CDR3 DNA: TGTGCCACCTTACAGGGGGCCCATGGCTACACCTTC. Protein sequence: CATLQGAHGYTF.

The chain is built from TRBV2 and TRBJ2-7; 8 bases align to TRBD1. The junction had 5 bases not matched to a gene; V was cut back by 1 base and J by 0 bases. Germline lookup yields CDR1 SNHLY and CDR2 FYNNEI. This CDR3 contains 16 residues. The CDR3 DNA reads as TGTGCCAGCAGTGAAGGGGCAGGGGGCCGCTCCTACGAGCAGTACGTC. This translates into CASSEGAGGRSYEQYV.

The J gene is TRBJ2-7, the V gene TRBV10-3; weak D call: TRBD1 (8 bases). V was pared by 6 bases and J by 5 bases, with 20 bases between. Germline V gene sequence: CDR1 ENHRY, CDR2 SYGVKD. This CDR3 has 15 residues. The CDR3 bases are TGTGCCATCAGGGGGGGGAGACAGGGGAACCACGAGCAGTACTTC. This codes for CAIRGGRQGNHEQYF.

This rearrangement joins TRBV6-1 to TRBJ1-3; TRBD1 might be the D (5 bases). The CDR3 has 17 amino acids. V was cut by 0 bases and J by 3 bases, with 15 bases left in between. Germline CDR1 is MNHNS and CDR2 is SASEGT. The CDR3 DNA is TGTGCCAGCAGTGAAGCCCTCCGACAGATAGGTGGAAACACCATATATTTT. Residues: CASSEALRQIGGNTIYF.